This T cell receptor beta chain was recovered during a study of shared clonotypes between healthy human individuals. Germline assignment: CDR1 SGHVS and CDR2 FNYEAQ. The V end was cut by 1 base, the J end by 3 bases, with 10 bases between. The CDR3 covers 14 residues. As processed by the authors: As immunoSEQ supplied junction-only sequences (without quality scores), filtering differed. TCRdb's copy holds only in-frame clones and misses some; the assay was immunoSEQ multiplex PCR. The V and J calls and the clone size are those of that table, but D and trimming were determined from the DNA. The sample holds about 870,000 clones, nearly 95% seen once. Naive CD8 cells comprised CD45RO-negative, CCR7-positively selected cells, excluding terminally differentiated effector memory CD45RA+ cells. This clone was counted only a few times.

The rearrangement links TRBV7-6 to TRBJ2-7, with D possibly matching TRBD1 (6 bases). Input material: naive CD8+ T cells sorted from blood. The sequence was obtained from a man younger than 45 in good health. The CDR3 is CASSLGSGVYEQYF. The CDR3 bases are TGTGCCAGCAGCTTAGGGTCAGGGGTCTACGAGCAGTACTTC.